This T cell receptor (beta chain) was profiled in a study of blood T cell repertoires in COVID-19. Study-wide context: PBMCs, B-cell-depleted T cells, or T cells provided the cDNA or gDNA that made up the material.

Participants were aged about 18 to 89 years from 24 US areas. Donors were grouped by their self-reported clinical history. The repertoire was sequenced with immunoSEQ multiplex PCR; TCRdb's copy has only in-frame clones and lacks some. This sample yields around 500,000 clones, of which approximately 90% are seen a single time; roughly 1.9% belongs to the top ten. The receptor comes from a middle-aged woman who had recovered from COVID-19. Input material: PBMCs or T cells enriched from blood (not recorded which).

The CDR3 bases are TGTGCCAGCTCACCAGGACAGGGGATCTCTGGAAACACCATATATTTT. This translates into CASSPGQGISGNTIYF. The chain recombines TRBV18 with TRBJ1-3; 9 nucleotides match TRBD1. The J segment lost 0 bases and the V segment lost 2 bases, leaving 2 bases of the junction unmatched. CDR1 is KGHSH, CDR2 LQKENI, per germline. CDR3 length equals 16 residues.